This TCR beta chain was captured by sequencing in a study of post-analysis software for immune sequencing data. Germline V gene sequence: CDR1 DFQATT, CDR2 SNEGSKA (reference sequence). The CDR3 sequence is 13 residues long. The ends were cut back, 2 bases at V and 6 bases at J, with 13 bases in the middle. Study conclusions and caveats: Controls had lower frequencies than patients of 4 or 5 TRBV segments, which included TRBV5-6, TRBV5-1 and TRBV20-1. Significantly decreased normalized Chao1 diversity was recorded for multiple sclerosis patients relative to controls.

Incorporated into the TCR beta cDNA libraries were unique molecular identifiers, which served to reduce PCR and sequencing biases. The yield from roughly 1 to 10 million T cells was 500,000 or so cDNA molecules in total. Each CDR3 protein gets one entry after TCRdb re-called the PCR reads with MiXCR. The sample yields roughly 800,000 distinct CDR3 sequences, approximately 44% seen once. With regard to this clonotype: Its target is not known.

The chain recombines TRBV20-1 with TRBJ1-1; perhaps TRBD1 as D (5 bases). The TCR comes from a girl aged 5-17 years with multiple sclerosis. The sample consisted of blood. The CDR3 is CSARPPGRAEAFF. CDR3 bases: TGCAGTGCTAGACCCCCAGGGCGCGCTGAAGCTTTCTTT.